The entry below gives a single T cell receptor (beta chain) sequence along with its context. Its cognate antigen is unknown. A much larger clone differs by one base, so this may be a read error. The library came from three nested PCR rounds adapted from ARM-PCR protocols. MiXCR, run by TCRdb on the multiplex PCR reads, gives a single entry per CDR3 protein. The sample shows about 67,000 distinct CDR3 sequences, 65% to 80% of them seen only once. The data are from a study of tumor and adjacent non-tumor tissue in lung cancer. The CDR3 has 14 amino acids. The germline V gene has CDR1 SGHVS and CDR2 FQNEAQ. V lost 7 bases, J lost 3 bases, and 15 bases lay in between. The template was RNA from unsorted bulk tissue. More than 3 cm separated this lung sample from the edge of the tumor. Study-level findings and limits: Tumor repertoires had a smaller top 100 clone share than normal lung.

The rearrangement uses TRBV7-8 and TRBJ2-5; possibly TRBD1 for D (6 bases). The specimen sequenced was distant non-tumor lung tissue. The TCR sequence derives from a man in his 60s with non-small cell lung cancer. CDR3 DNA sequence: TGTGCCAGCAACATCAACAGGGTAGAAGAGACCCAGTACTTC. Its translation is CASNINRVEETQYF.